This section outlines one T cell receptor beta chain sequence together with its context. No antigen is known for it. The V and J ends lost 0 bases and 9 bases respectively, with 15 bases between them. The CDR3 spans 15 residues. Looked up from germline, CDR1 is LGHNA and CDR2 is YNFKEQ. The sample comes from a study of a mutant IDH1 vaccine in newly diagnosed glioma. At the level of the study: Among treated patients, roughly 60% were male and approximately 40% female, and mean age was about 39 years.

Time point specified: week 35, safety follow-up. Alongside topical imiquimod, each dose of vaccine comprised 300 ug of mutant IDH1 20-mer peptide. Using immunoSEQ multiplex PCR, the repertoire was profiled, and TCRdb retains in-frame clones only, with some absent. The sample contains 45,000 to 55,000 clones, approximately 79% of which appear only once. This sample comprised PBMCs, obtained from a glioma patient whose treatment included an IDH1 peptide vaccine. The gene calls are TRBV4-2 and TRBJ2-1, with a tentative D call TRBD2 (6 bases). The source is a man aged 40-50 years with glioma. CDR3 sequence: CASSQDPTGLGEQFF. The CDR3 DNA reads TGTGCCAGCAGCCAAGATCCAACGGGACTCGGTGAGCAGTTCTTC.